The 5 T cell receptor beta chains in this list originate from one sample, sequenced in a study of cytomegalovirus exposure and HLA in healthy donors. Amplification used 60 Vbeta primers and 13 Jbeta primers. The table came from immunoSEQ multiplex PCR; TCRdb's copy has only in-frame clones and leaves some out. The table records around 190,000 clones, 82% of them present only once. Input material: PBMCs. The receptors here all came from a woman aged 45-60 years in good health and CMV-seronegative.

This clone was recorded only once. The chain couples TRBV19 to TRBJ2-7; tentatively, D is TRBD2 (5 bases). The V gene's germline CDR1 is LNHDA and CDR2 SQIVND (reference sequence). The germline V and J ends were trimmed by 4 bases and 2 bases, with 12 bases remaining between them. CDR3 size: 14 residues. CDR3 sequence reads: CASSTKLAAYEQYF. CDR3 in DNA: TGTGCCAGTAGTACAAAGCTAGCAGCCTACGAGCAGTACTTC.

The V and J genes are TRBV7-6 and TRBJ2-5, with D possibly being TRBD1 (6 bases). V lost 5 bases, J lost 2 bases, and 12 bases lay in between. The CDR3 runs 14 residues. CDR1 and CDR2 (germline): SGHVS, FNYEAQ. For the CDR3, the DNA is TGTGCCAGCAGCATCGGGACACTGCAAGAGACCCAGTACTTC. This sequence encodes CASSIGTLQETQYF. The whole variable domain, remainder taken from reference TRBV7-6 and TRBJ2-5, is GAGVSQSPRYKVTKRGQDVALRCDPISGHVSLYWYRQALGQGPEFLTYFNYEAQQDKSGLPNDRFSAERPEGSISTLTIQRTEQRDSAMYRCASSIGTLQETQYFGPGTRLLVL.

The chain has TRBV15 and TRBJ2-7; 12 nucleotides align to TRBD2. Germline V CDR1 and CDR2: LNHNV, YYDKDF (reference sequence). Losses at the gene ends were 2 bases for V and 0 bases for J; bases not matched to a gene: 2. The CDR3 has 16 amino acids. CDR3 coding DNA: TGTGCCACCAGCAGAACGGGACTAGCGGGCTCCTACGAGCAGTACTTC. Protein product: CATSRTGLAGSYEQYF.

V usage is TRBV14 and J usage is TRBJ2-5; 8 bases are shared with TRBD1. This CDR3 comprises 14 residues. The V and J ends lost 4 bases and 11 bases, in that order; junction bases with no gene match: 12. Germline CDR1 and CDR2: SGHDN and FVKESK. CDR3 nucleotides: TGTGCCAGCAGCCCACCCGGGACAGGCGGAGAGCAGTACTTC. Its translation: CASSPPGTGGEQYF.

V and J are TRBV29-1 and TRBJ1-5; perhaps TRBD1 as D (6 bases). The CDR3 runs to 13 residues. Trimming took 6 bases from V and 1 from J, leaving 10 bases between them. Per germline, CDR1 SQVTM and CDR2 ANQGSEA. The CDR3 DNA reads TGCAGCGTCGCTACAGGGAGCAATCAGCCCCAGCATTTT. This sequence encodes CSVATGSNQPQHF.